This TCR beta chain emerged from a study of immune evolution from preneoplasia to lung adenocarcinoma. Points from the study as a whole: Top clone share appeared to fall from AAH through AIS, MIA, adenocarcinoma.

The CDR3 length is 12 residues. The V gene's germline CDR1 is MNHEY and CDR2 SVGAGI. V lost 6 bases and J lost 0, with 5 bases in between. Between the mid-2010s and the late 2010s, patients underwent resection in Japan or China. Histologic diagnosis was independently verified by two lung pathologists. Concerning this clone itself: Antigen specificity is unknown.

The assay was immunoSEQ multiplex PCR, and TCRdb's table has in-frame clones only and misses some. The sample has roughly 2,800 clones, about nine tenths seen once. Sequenced sample: FFPE adjacent normal lung tissue. V and J are TRBV6-5 and TRBJ1-1; D is undetermined. The receptor was isolated from a person in their 70s with lung adenocarcinoma. The CDR3 sequence is CASRQVNTEAFF. CDR3 nucleotide sequence: TGTGCCAGCAGGCAGGTGAACACTGAAGCTTTCTTT.